This section outlines one TCR beta chain sequence together with its context. V was pared by 2 bases and J by 7 bases, with 9 bases between. This CDR3 contains 13 residues. Germline CDR1 SNHLY, CDR2 FYNNEI. Sequencing was performed with immunoSEQ multiplex PCR; in TCRdb, only in-frame clones are kept and a portion is missing. The sample includes around 50,000 clones, approximately 92% of them seen just once. This sample is drawn from a study of T cell changes during pregnancy in multiple sclerosis. Specimen: CD8+ T cells from peripheral blood mononuclear cells, collected in the second trimester of pregnancy. This chain connects TRBV2 to TRBJ2-1; the D gene is possibly TRBD2 (6 bases). The source of this sequence is a female donor with multiple sclerosis, enrolled in a pregnancy study. CDR3: CASSEWAGNEQFF. The CDR3 region has the DNA TGTGCCAGCAGTGAATGGGCGGGGAATGAGCAGTTCTTC.